This T cell receptor (beta chain) was recovered during a study of blood T cell repertoires in COVID-19. Background on the study: The United States, Italy and Spain provided the acute and convalescent COVID-19 samples. T cells, B-cell-depleted T cells, or PBMCs provided the cDNA or gDNA that served as material.

Researchers sorted participants into cohorts using their self-reported clinical history. Cohort 3 donors were reported recovered after two negative PCRs, clearance, or symptom resolution. Method: immunoSEQ multiplex PCR; TCRdb's copy keeps in-frame clones and lacks some. Seen here are hundreds of thousands of clones, approximately 90% observed once, and the top ten hold about 2.2%. This CDR3 spans 15 amino acids. Germline CDR1 is MNHEY and CDR2 is SVGAGI. Unmatched junction bases numbered 4, after V lost 6 bases and J lost 1 base. In this sample, this clone turned up once. The rearrangement links TRBV6-5 to TRBJ2-2; TRBD1 aligns across 8 bases. This receptor was identified in a woman under 30 who had recovered from COVID-19. The sample consisted of PBMCs or T cells enriched from blood (not recorded which). CDR3 DNA: TGTGCCAGCAGGCTAGACAGGGGGAACACCGGGGAGCTGTTTTTT. Its translation is CASRLDRGNTGELFF.